This T cell receptor beta chain was captured by sequencing in a study of blood T cell repertoires in COVID-19. Looking at the study overall: The analysed material was cDNA or gDNA that came from T cells, B-cell-depleted T cells, or PBMCs.

All enrollees were roughly 18 to 89 years old and from fewer than 30 US areas. Allocation to cohorts depended on clinical history reported by the participants. Sequencing used immunoSEQ multiplex PCR; TCRdb keeps in-frame clones, though not all of them. This sample carries approximately 250,000 clones, around 88% of them seen once, and the ten largest clones take 2% to 2.5%. The sample was PBMCs or T cells enriched from blood (not recorded which). The receptor's source is a woman between 40 and 55 years old with acute COVID-19.

CDR3 sequence (DNA): TGTGCCTGGACTCACCCAACCCCGAAGCCGGGACAGTTTATCGGCTACACCTTC. Protein sequence: CAWTHPTPKPGQFIGYTF. The chain couples TRBV30 to TRBJ1-2; 7 positions agree with TRBD1. This CDR3 spans 18 amino acids. In germline, CDR1 is GTSNPN, CDR2 SVGIG (reference sequence). Trimming cost V 4 bases and J 8 bases; bases outside gene matches: 25.